This T cell receptor beta chain was found in a study of tumor-infiltrating lymphocytes in primary liver carcinoma. With a constant-region primer, TCR beta cDNA was made from around 520 ng of total RNA. Sequencing libraries for TCR beta derived from three nested multiplex PCR rounds that used slightly modified ARM-PCR. TRBV1-TRBV30 forward and Cbeta reverse primers drove the first two roughly 10-cycle rounds. One entry per CDR3 protein results from TCRdb running MiXCR on the multiplex PCR reads. The sample shows roughly 78,000 distinct CDR3 sequences, around 75% of them seen only once. This CDR3 spans 15 amino acids. Germline values: CDR1 MDHEN, CDR2 SYDVKM. Remarks on this clonotype: A much larger clone differs from this one at a single base, so this may be a read error.

The study co-extracted DNA and RNA from about 20-30 mg of unsorted bulk tissue. V gene TRBV28 combines with J gene TRBJ1-2, with 11 nucleotides matching TRBD1. The specimen sequenced was liver tumor tissue from sampling region 4. As for subset: tumor region T4, right-lateral pole. The clonotype was recovered from a woman in her sixties or seventies with primary liver carcinoma and hepatitis B virus infection. The CDR3: CASRRTGGENYDYTF. For the CDR3, the DNA is TGTGCCAGCAGGCGGACAGGGGGCGAGAACTATGACTACACCTTC.